This TCR beta chain was obtained from a study of blood T cell repertoires in COVID-19. CDR1 and CDR2 from the germline V gene are LNHDA and SQIVND (reference sequence). V shed 5 bases and J 3 bases; nucleotides not matched to a gene: 12. The CDR3 spans 16 residues. The assay was immunoSEQ multiplex PCR, and TCRdb's table has in-frame clones only and misses some. The sample records about 190,000 clones, around four fifths being singletons. Sequencing input: peripheral blood. This chain links TRBV19 with TRBJ1-2; 7 bases align to TRBD1. This clonotype originated in a human donor in a cohort sampled during active COVID-19. CDR3 sequence (DNA): TGTGCCAGTAGTTCGAACGGACAGGATAGTGACTATGGCTACACCTTC. Its translation is CASSSNGQDSDYGYTF.